The 7 T cell receptor beta chains below were found in one sample sequenced in a study of CXCR3-negative and CXCR3-positive naive CD8 T cells. UMI-labeled 5' RACE yielded the TRB cDNA libraries. Reanalyzing the 5' RACE reads, TCRdb keeps one entry per CDR3 protein, without DNA. The sample's table shows 35,000 to 45,000 distinct CDR3 sequences. Sequenced: naive CXCR3- CD8+ T cells from blood. Subset in this sample: CD45RO-CCR7+CD27+CD95- naive CD8+ T cells lacking CXCR3 (TNR3-). The receptors derive from a human donor in good health. Some clones in this sample may be carry-over from other donors' samples.

V gene TRBV7-9 combines with J gene TRBJ1-1; the TCRdb call, TRBD1, lacks DNA for checking. This CDR3 region has 14 residues. Germline V gene data show CDR1 as SEHNR and CDR2 as FQNEAQ (reference sequence). The CDR3 loop reads CASSLAQGGTEAFF.

The genes are TRBV3-1 and TRBJ1-1. CDR1 and CDR2 from the germline V gene are LGHDT and YNNKEL (reference sequence). The CDR3 is 15 amino acids. The CDR3: CASSPYRFLNTEAFF.

This chain's CDR3 is CASSWGTSGLAYEQYF. The chain links TRBV5-1 to TRBJ2-7; TCRdb designates TRBD2, a call that cannot be tested without DNA. This CDR3 contains 16 residues. Germline CDR1 is SGHRS and CDR2 is YFSETQ.

The rearrangement joins TRBV15 to TRBJ2-2. The CDR3 is made up of 15 amino acids. Germline assignment: CDR1 LNHNV and CDR2 YYDKDF (reference sequence). The CDR3 loop reads CATSRGSQDTGELFF. The whole variable domain, filled in from reference TRBV15 and TRBJ2-2, reads DAMVIQNPRYQVTQFGKPVTLSCSQTLNHNVMYWYQQKSSQAPKLLFHYYDKDFNNEADTPDNFQSRRPNTSFCFLDIRSPGLGDTAMYLCATSRGSQDTGELFFGEGSRLTVL.

The chain has TRBV9 and TRBJ2-1; no DNA is available, so the TRBD1 call from TCRdb remains unchecked. CDR3 length: 16 amino acids. Germline V gives CDR1 SGDLS, CDR2 YYNGEE. CDR3 sequence: CASSQARVGVHNEQFF.

The rearrangement uses TRBV20-1 and TRBJ1-5; TCRdb indicates TRBD1, and absent DNA this call remains unverified. The germline gives CDR1 DFQATT, CDR2 SNEGSKA (reference sequence). This CDR3 has 16 residues. CDR3 sequence reads: CSAQPSGMLGNQPQHF.

V and J are TRBV10-3 and TRBJ2-3; TCRdb picks TRBD1, but there is no DNA to check that call. This CDR3 has 14 amino acids. Germline CDR1 and CDR2: ENHRY and SYGVKD. CDR3 sequence: CAIMDRGQTDTQYF.